What follows are 8 T cell receptor beta chains derived from one specimen sequenced in a study of cytomegalovirus exposure and HLA in healthy donors. TCRdb keeps only in-frame clones here, not all; method: immunoSEQ multiplex PCR. The top ten clones hold around 15% of a sample with about 220,000 clones, 75% to 90% of them seen once. The specimen sequenced was PBMCs. The receptors originated from a woman in her twenties or thirties in good health and CMV-seropositive.

The chain is built from TRBV29-1 and TRBJ1-1, with 7 positions matching TRBD1. Germline CDR1 and CDR2: SQVTM and ANQGSEA. This CDR3 is 14 amino acids long. V shed 1 base, J shed 4 bases, and the junction held 6 bases outside the gene matches. This chain's CDR3 is CSVEGRQGPTEAFF. CDR3 coding DNA: TGCAGCGTTGAAGGGCGACAGGGCCCCACTGAAGCTTTCTTT.

The chain combines TRBV18 with TRBJ2-7, with 7 bases fitting TRBD1. Losses at the gene ends were 3 bases for V and 1 base for J; bases not matched to a gene: 3. CDR3 length: 14 residues. The germline V gene encodes CDR1 KGHSH and CDR2 LQKENI. CDR3 nucleotides: TGTGCCAGCTCACCGAGACAGGGTTCCTACGAGCAGTACTTC. This translates into CASSPRQGSYEQYF.

V gene TRBV30 combines with J gene TRBJ1-5; a possible D gene is TRBD1 (5 bases). The germline V and J ends were trimmed by 0 bases and 6 bases, with 12 bases remaining between them. The CDR3 is made up of 14 amino acids. Germline lookup yields CDR1 GTSNPN and CDR2 SVGIG (reference sequence). The CDR3 DNA reads as TGTGCCTGGAGTGTTGGGGGAGACGGTCAGCCCCAGCATTTT. As protein: CAWSVGGDGQPQHF.

This chain's CDR3 is CASRQIRDRGSLSYEQYF. The CDR3 coding sequence is TGTGCCAGCAGACAAATCCGGGACAGGGGGTCCCTATCCTACGAGCAGTACTTC. This chain joins TRBV28 and TRBJ2-7; TRBD1 aligns across 11 bases. Germline CDR1 reads MDHEN; CDR2 reads SYDVKM. With V trimmed by 6 bases and J by 1 base, 14 bases remained unmatched. The CDR3 contains 18 residues.

The chain links TRBV10-3 to TRBJ2-3; D gene unclear. Trimming removed 3 bases from V and 0 bases from J, with 7 bases in between. The V gene's germline CDR1 is ENHRY and CDR2 SYGVKD. The length of the CDR3 is 14 residues. CDR3 coding DNA: TGTGCCATCAGTGATCATACTAGCACAGATACGCAGTATTTT. Protein product: CAISDHTSTDTQYF.

V usage is TRBV6-5 and J usage is TRBJ2-1; 14 bases are shared with TRBD2. Trimming cost V 5 bases and J 16 bases; bases outside gene matches: 10. This CDR3 is 14 amino acids long. Germline V gene sequence: CDR1 MNHEY, CDR2 SVGAGI. CDR3 protein: CASSLGLAGAYEFF. DNA of the CDR3: TGTGCCAGCAGTCTGGGACTAGCGGGAGCTTACGAATTCTTC.

This clone was seen once. This rearrangement joins TRBV2 to TRBJ2-7, with no clear D. Germline CDR1 SNHLY, CDR2 FYNNEI. The length of the CDR3 is 10 residues. Trimming took off 7 bases at V and 4 bases at J, with 5 bases between the two ends. As DNA, the CDR3 is TGTGCCAGCAAGGTGTACGAGCAGTACTTC. The encoded protein is CASKVYEQYF.

V usage is TRBV28 and J usage is TRBJ2-5; perhaps D is TRBD1 or TRBD2 (6 bases each). The CDR3 sequence is 12 residues long. Germline values: CDR1 MDHEN, CDR2 SYDVKM. With 8 bases removed from V and 4 bases from J, the gap between germline ends came to 11 bases. The CDR3 reads CASDRGLETQYF. The CDR3 nucleotides read TGTGCCAGCGACCGGGGGCTAGAGACCCAGTACTTC.